This T cell receptor (beta chain) was sequenced in a study of blood T cell repertoires in COVID-19. Study background: Samples came from the United States, Italy and Spain, spanning acute and convalescent COVID-19. T cells, B-cell-depleted T cells, or PBMCs provided the cDNA or gDNA that served as material.

CDR3 length: 15 amino acids. Trimming stripped 1 base from V and 16 bases from J, with 22 bases between. From germline, CDR1 is SGHVS and CDR2 FQNEAQ. Per the authors' pipeline: Scientists estimated how many nucleated cells there were by amplifying reference gene primers. Using immunoSEQ multiplex PCR, the repertoire was profiled, and TCRdb retains in-frame clones only, with some absent. V and J calls plus clone size are reproduced from that table; the DNA served to infer D and trimming. The repertoire holds 130,000 or so clones, about 86% seen once, with around 8.4% in the top ten. The sequence was obtained from a woman aged 60-75 years with acute or convalescent COVID-19. V and J are TRBV7-8 and TRBJ1-4; perhaps TRBD1 as D (5 bases). Input material: peripheral blood. CDR3 sequence (DNA): TGTGCCAGCAGCTTAGTCCCGGAGCCTGGGGGGAGAAGGTTTTTT. Translating gives CASSLVPEPGGRRFF. Full variable domain (rest looked up from reference TRBV7-8 and TRBJ1-4): GAGVSQSPRYKVAKRGQDVALRCDPISGHVSLFWYQQALGQGPEFLTYFQNEAQLDKSGLPSDRFFAERPEGSVSTLKIQRTQQEDSAVYLCASSLVPEPGGRRFFGSGTQLSVL.